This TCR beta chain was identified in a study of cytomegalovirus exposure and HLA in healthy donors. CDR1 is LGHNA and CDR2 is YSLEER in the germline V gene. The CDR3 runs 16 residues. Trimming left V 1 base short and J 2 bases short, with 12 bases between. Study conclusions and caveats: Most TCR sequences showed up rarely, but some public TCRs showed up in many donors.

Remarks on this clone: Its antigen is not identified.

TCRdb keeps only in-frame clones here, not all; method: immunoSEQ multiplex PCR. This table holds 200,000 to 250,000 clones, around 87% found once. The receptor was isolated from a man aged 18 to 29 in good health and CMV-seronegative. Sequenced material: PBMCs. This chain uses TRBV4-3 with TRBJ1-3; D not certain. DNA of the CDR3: TGCGCCAGCAGCCAAGTTTCCGAGGGAGCTGGAAACACCATATATTTT. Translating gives CASSQVSEGAGNTIYF.